This T cell receptor beta chain originates from a study of blood T cell repertoires in COVID-19. Profiling relied on immunoSEQ multiplex PCR, and the TCRdb table lists in-frame clones only, not all of them. The profile covers roughly 250,000 clones, with more than 85% appearing a single time and approximately 1.5% taken by the ten largest. In its sample, this clone was seen once. Germline V gene data show CDR1 as SGHVS and CDR2 as FQNEAQ. V dropped 3 bases and J dropped 2; count of bases not matched to a gene: 9. The CDR3 totals 16 residues. This chain links TRBV7-8 with TRBJ2-5, with 7 positions matching TRBD2. This TCR was sampled from a woman between 45 and 60 years old who had recovered from COVID-19. The sample comprised PBMCs or T cells enriched from blood (not recorded which). For the CDR3, the DNA is TGTGCCAGCAGCTTCAGGGAGGGAGTAGGGCAAGAGACCCAGTACTTC. Translating gives CASSFREGVGQETQYF.